The clone carrying this T cell receptor (beta chain) was counted a few times. A junction boundary mismatches the germline segment, possibly from a read error. In TCRdb, the 5' RACE reads were re-called with MiXCR into one record per CDR3 protein. The sample yields some 560,000 distinct CDR3 sequences, 15% to 20% seen once. Germline CDR1 and CDR2: LGHNA and YNFKEQ. This CDR3 comprises 17 residues. These data originate in a study of T cells after yellow fever vaccination. The receptor was isolated from a man aged 25 to 40 who received the YFV17D yellow fever vaccine. Specimen: PBMCs, collected 15 days after the yellow fever booster vaccination. The rearrangement links TRBV4-2 to TRBJ2-7; unclear D gene. CDR3 nucleotides: TGTGCCAGCAGCCAAGAAGGAACGGGTCCTCTATCCTACAAGCAGTACTTC. It is translated as CASSQEGTGPLSYKQYF.